The subject of this entry is one TCR beta chain. The antigen remains undetermined. These data come from a study of cytomegalovirus exposure and HLA in healthy donors. Findings and limits, study-wide: Across donors, presence/absence analyses took sequencing depth to be roughly uniform. TCR beta V- and J-gene trimming was later associated with a missense DCLRE1C variant. When analyzed later, the rates of TCR association showed variation by HLA locus, with DRB1 the most and HLA-C the fewest. About 87% or about 30% of the time was how often most TCR beta V segments were productive, according to an earlier analysis.

The PCR had 60 Vbeta and 13 Jbeta primers. Only in-frame clones appear in the TCRdb table, and some are missing; sequencing was by immunoSEQ multiplex PCR. The data contain approximately 150,000 clones, around 77% of them singletons. Germline CDR1 reads SGHDT; CDR2 reads YYEEEE. The CDR3 is 12 amino acids. Sequences were obtained from PBMCs. This clonotype was obtained from a man aged 40-49 years in good health and CMV-seronegative. This chain links TRBV5-6 with TRBJ2-5; D is undetermined. The assigned J gene may be wrong: the sequence end matches TRBJ2-7 better. The CDR3 DNA sequence: TGTGCCAGCAGCTTGGCCGATTACGAGCAGTACTTC. It is translated as CASSLADYEQYF.